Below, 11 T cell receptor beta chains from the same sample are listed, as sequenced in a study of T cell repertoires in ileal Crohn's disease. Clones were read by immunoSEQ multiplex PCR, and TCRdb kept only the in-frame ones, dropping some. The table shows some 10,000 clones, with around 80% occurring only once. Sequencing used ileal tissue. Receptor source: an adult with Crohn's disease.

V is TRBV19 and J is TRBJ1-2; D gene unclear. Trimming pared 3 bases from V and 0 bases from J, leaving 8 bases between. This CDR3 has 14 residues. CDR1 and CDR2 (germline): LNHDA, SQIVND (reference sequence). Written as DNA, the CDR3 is TGTGCCAGTAGTATGTCCCGCGCTAACTATGGCTACACCTTC. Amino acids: CASSMSRANYGYTF.

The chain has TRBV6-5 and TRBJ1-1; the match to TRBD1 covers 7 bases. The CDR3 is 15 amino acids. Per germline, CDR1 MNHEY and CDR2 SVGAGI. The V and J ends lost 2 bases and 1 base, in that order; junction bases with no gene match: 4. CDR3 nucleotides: TGTGCCAGCAGTTACCGGGACAGCACGAACACTGAAGCTTTCTTT. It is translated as CASSYRDSTNTEAFF.

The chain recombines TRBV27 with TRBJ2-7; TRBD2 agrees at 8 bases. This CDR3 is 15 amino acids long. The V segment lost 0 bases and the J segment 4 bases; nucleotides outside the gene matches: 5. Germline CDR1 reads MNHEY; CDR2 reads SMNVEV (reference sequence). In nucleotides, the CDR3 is TGTGCCAGCAGTTTATCCAGCGGGGGCCCTTACGAGCAGTACTTC. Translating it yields CASSLSSGGPYEQYF.

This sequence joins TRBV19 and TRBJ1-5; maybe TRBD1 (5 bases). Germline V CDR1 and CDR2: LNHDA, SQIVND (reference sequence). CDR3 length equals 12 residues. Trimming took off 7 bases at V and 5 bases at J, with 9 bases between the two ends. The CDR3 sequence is CASTQGYQPQHF. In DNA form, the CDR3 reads TGTGCCAGTACGCAGGGATATCAGCCCCAGCATTTT.

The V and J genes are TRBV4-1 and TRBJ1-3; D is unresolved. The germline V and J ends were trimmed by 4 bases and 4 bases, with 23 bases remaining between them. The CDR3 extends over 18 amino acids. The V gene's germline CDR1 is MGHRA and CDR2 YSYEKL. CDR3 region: CASSRGRTRAPGGNTIYF. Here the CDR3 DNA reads TGCGCCAGCAGCCGAGGAAGGACTCGAGCCCCAGGAGGAAACACCATATATTTT.

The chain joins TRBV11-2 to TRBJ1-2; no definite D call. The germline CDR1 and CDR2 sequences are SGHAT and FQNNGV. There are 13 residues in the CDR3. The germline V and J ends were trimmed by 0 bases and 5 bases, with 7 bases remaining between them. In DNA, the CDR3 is TGTGCCAGCAGCTTAGACAGGCTATATGGCTACACCTTC. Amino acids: CASSLDRLYGYTF.

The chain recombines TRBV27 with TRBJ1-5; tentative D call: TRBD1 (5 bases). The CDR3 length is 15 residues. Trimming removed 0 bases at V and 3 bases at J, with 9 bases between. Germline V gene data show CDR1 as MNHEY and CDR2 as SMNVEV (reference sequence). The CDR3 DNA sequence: TGTGCCAGCAGTTTATCCCGGGGGAACAATCAGCCCCAGCATTTT. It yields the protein CASSLSRGNNQPQHF.

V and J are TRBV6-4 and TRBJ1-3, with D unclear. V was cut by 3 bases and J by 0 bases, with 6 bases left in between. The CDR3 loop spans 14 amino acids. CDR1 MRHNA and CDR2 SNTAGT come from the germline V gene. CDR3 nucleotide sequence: TGTGCCAGCAGTGAAGGAGTCTCTGGAAACACCATATATTTT. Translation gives CASSEGVSGNTIYF.

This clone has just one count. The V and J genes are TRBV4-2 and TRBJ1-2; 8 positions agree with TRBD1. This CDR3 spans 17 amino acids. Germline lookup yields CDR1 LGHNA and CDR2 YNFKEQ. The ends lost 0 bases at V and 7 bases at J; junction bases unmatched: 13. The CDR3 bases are TGTGCCAGCAGCCAAGACCAGGGGGCGCCGACGGTGGGTGGCTACACCTTC. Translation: CASSQDQGAPTVGGYTF.

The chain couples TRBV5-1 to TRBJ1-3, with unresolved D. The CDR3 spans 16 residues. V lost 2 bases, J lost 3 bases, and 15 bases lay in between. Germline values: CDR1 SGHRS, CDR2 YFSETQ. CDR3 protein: CASSFAGREFGNTIYF. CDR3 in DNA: TGCGCCAGCAGCTTCGCGGGGAGGGAATTTGGAAACACCATATATTTT.

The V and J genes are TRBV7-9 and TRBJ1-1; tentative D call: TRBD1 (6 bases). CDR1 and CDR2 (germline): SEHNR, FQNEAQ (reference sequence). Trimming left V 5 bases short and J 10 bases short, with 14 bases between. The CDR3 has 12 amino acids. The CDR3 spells CASSPNREGAFF. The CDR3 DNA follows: TGTGCCAGCAGCCCCAACAGGGAAGGAGCTTTCTTT.